One sample yielded the 3 T cell receptor beta chains listed below, sequenced in a study of T-cell reconstitution after alpha-beta-depleted transplantation in children. The TCRbeta library incorporated unique molecular identifiers. TCRdb analysed the PCR reads with MiXCR anew, one entry per CDR3 protein. The sample has about 200,000 distinct CDR3 sequences; roughly 6.5% are singletons. This material consisted of PBMCs, taken before TCRalphabeta/CD19-depleted stem cell transplant. These receptor sequences come from a girl under two years old with combined immunodeficiency, due to receive a stem cell transplant.

This clonotype has a count of ten or more. The chain has TRBV29-1 and TRBJ2-7, with D unresolved. This CDR3 spans 13 amino acids. The germline V gene has CDR1 SQVTM and CDR2 ANQGSEA. V lost 4 bases and J 5 bases, leaving 15 bases between the germline ends. The CDR3 bases are TGCAGCGTTGTAGGGTGGGAAGTGGACGAGCAGTACTTC. Residues: CSVVGWEVDEQYF.

The DNA for the CDR3 is TGTGCCAGTAGTGGTGCCCGCGGCGGGGGACCGCTTTATATGACAGATACGCAGTATTTT. Translated: CASSGARGGGPLYMTDTQYF. The chain carries TRBV19 and TRBJ2-3; 7 positions match TRBD2. The trim removed 5 bases at V and 3 bases at J, leaving 23 bases unmatched. The CDR3 is 20 residues long. Germline V gene lookup returns CDR1 LNHDA and CDR2 SQIVND (reference sequence).

This clonotype occurred many times. The chain's CDR3 is CASTLMWGTYEQYF. DNA of the CDR3: TGTGCCAGCACCCTCATGTGGGGTACCTACGAGCAGTACTTC. The chain joins TRBV6-2 or TRBV6-3 to TRBJ2-7; D gene uncertain. The CDR3 sequence is 14 residues long. Germline CDR1 reads MNHEY; CDR2 reads SVGEGT. Trimming left V 7 bases short and J 2 bases short, with 15 bases between.